This TCR beta chain stems from a study of T cell repertoires in cytomegalovirus infection. Findings of the study overall: Carriers of CMV and the relevant HLA type were discriminated by public TCR beta frequency.

TCRdb used MiXCR to reprocess the reads, holding one entry per CDR3 protein. The sample consists of about 900,000 distinct CDR3 sequences, about a third of them appearing once. Unmatched junction bases numbered 7, after V lost 6 bases and J lost 2 bases. The CDR3 has 15 amino acids. This clonotype was recorded at least ten times. Its antigen is unknown. This chain uses TRBV12-3 or TRBV12-4 with TRBJ2-1; 7 positions match TRBD1. The sequences come from cultured CD8+ T cells from PBMCs, collected from culture after CMV antigen stimulation. The clonotype originates from a human donor in good health (CMV status not recorded). Some clones in this sample may be carry-over from other donors' samples. The CDR3 protein is CASRPRDRPYNEQFF. The CDR3 coding sequence is TGTGCCAGCAGACCCCGGGACAGACCCTACAATGAGCAGTTCTTC.